A single sample is the source of the 19 T cell receptor beta chains below, sequenced in a study of OX40 agonist ivuxolimab in advanced cancers. Data came from immunoSEQ multiplex PCR; TCRdb stores just in-frame clones and leaves some out. The sample holds fewer than 70,000 clones; about 89% are singletons and the top ten take around 0.8%. The sample in question was CD4+ or CD8+ T cells sorted from blood, obtained in a trial of the OX40 agonist ivuxolimab. Receptor source: an adult with an advanced solid tumor such as melanoma, head and neck, liver or kidney cancer.

The genes are TRBV19 and TRBJ2-4, with a tentative D call TRBD1 (8 bases). Germline V gene sequence: CDR1 LNHDA, CDR2 SQIVND (reference sequence). Trimming stripped 5 bases from V and 8 bases from J, with 16 bases between. This CDR3 region has 14 residues. The CDR3, as DNA: TGTGCCAGTAGTCCGCGGACAGGGAGGGACATTCAGTACTTC. Translating it yields CASSPRTGRDIQYF.

V usage is TRBV11-2 and J usage is TRBJ2-3; maybe TRBD2 (5 bases). The V end was cut by 0 bases, the J end by 5 bases, with 12 bases between. Germline CDR1 and CDR2: SGHAT and FQNNGV. The CDR3 is 15 residues long. CDR3 sequence: CASSLDSGGVDTQYF. CDR3 coding DNA: TGTGCCAGCAGCTTAGATTCTGGAGGAGTAGATACGCAGTATTTT.

The CDR3 here is CASSRTGPEKLFF. CDR3 nucleotide sequence: TGTGCCAGCAGTCGGACGGGACCAGAAAAACTGTTTTTT. J is TRBJ1-4 and V is TRBV6-1, with a tentative D call TRBD1 (5 bases). V was cut by 5 bases and J by 8 bases, with 12 bases left in between. Per germline, CDR1 MNHNS and CDR2 SASEGT. This CDR3 is built from 13 residues.

This clone was seen just once. CDR3 region: CASSIGSRLSGELFF. CDR3 DNA sequence: TGTGCCAGTAGTATAGGTAGCCGGCTGTCCGGGGAGCTGTTTTTT. The rearrangement links TRBV19 to TRBJ2-2; no clear D. The CDR3 extends over 15 amino acids. Trimming took off 1 base at V and 6 bases at J, with 12 bases between the two ends. Germline V gene sequence: CDR1 LNHDA, CDR2 SQIVND (reference sequence).

The V gene is TRBV5-6, the J gene TRBJ2-5, with D possibly being TRBD2 (6 bases). Trimming took 3 bases from V and 5 from J, leaving 14 bases between them. The germline CDR1 and CDR2 sequences are SGHDT and YYEEEE. This CDR3 spans 14 amino acids. CDR3 sequence (DNA): TGTGCCAGCAGCTCCAAGAGGGAGGTGGAGACCCAGTACTTC. Translated: CASSSKREVETQYF.

The chain combines TRBV18 with TRBJ1-1; unclear D gene. Per germline, CDR1 KGHSH and CDR2 LQKENI. This CDR3 region has 14 residues. Trimming shortened V by 4 bases and J by 1 base, and 10 bases separated the two germline ends. DNA of the CDR3: TGTGCCAGCTCACGGGATAGCAGGAACACTGAAGCTTTCTTT. This translates into CASSRDSRNTEAFF.

The rearrangement links TRBV5-1 to TRBJ2-6, with 8 nucleotides matching TRBD1. V lost 1 base, J lost 1 base, and 10 bases stayed unmatched. This CDR3 contains 19 residues. Germline V gene data show CDR1 as SGHRS and CDR2 as YFSETQ. The CDR3 here is CASSLYRQGAVSGANVLTF. CDR3 sequence (DNA): TGCGCCAGCAGCTTGTATCGGCAGGGGGCGGTTTCTGGGGCCAACGTCCTGACTTTC.

The chain carries TRBV30 and TRBJ2-5, with unresolved D. The CDR3 spans 13 residues. The V and J ends lost 2 bases and 5 bases respectively, with 12 bases between them. Germline V gene sequence: CDR1 GTSNPN, CDR2 SVGIG (reference sequence). The CDR3 nucleotides read TGTGCCTGGAGTATAAGTCATCTGGAGACCCAGTACTTC. Translated: CAWSISHLETQYF.

The J gene is TRBJ2-5, the V gene TRBV19; tentative D call: TRBD2 (6 bases). CDR3 size: 14 residues. Germline values: CDR1 LNHDA, CDR2 SQIVND (reference sequence). Trimming cost V 5 bases and J 5 bases, with 15 bases left between them. The CDR3 here is CASSPGGAGETQYF. Written as DNA, the CDR3 is TGTGCCAGTAGTCCCGGAGGGGCCGGTGAGACCCAGTACTTC.

This chain uses TRBV13 with TRBJ1-3; 7 bases line up with TRBD1. V trimming: 3 bases; J trimming: 0 bases; junction bases outside the gene matches: 2. Germline values: CDR1 PRHDT, CDR2 FYEKMQ (reference sequence). The CDR3 is 15 amino acids. Here the CDR3 DNA reads TGTGCCAGCAGCTTTAGGGACAGCTCTGGAAACACCATATATTTT. Its translation is CASSFRDSSGNTIYF.

The V and J genes are TRBV18 and TRBJ1-1; TRBD1 is a possible D gene (5 bases). V was trimmed by 3 bases and J by 3 bases, leaving 8 bases between them. CDR3 length: 13 amino acids. Looked up from germline, CDR1 is KGHSH and CDR2 is LQKENI. CDR3 DNA sequence: TGTGCCAGCTCACCTGACAGCTACACTGAAGCTTTCTTT. Translation: CASSPDSYTEAFF.

V and J are TRBV5-1 and TRBJ2-5; 14 bases align to TRBD2. The CDR3 extends over 17 amino acids. With 3 bases clipped from V and 1 base from J, the junction kept 5 bases outside the gene matches. Per the germline V gene, CDR1 is SGHRS and CDR2 is YFSETQ. Written as DNA, the CDR3 is TGCGCCAGCAGCTCCGGACTAGCGGGGGGCTTCCAAGAGACCCAGTACTTC. It translates to CASSSGLAGGFQETQYF.

The chain combines TRBV5-6 with TRBJ2-7; D possibly corresponds to TRBD1 (5 bases). Trimming stripped 4 bases from V and 5 bases from J, with 16 bases between. The CDR3 is 14 amino acids. From germline, CDR1 is SGHDT and CDR2 YYEEEE. CDR3 residues: CASSPWWQGNEQYF. CDR3 nucleotide sequence: TGTGCCAGCAGCCCATGGTGGCAGGGCAACGAGCAGTACTTC.

In DNA, the CDR3 is TGTGCCAGCAGCCCAGAGGGGGGGTCTGGGGCCAACGTCCTGACTTTC. Protein: CASSPEGGSGANVLTF. The chain links TRBV4-2 to TRBJ2-6, with D tentatively TRBD2 (7 bases). The germline V gene has CDR1 LGHNA and CDR2 YNFKEQ. The CDR3 covers 16 residues. V was cut by 4 bases and J by 1 base, with 11 bases left in between.

The chain is built from TRBV21-1 and TRBJ1-1. TRBV21-1 is annotated as a pseudogene. The CDR3 is 12 residues long. CDR3 residues: CASSERCPWAFF. CDR3 coding DNA: TGTGCCAGCAGCGAACGATGCCCTTGGGCTTTCTTT.

The chain joins TRBV29-1 to TRBJ1-2; D remains unclear. The V gene's germline CDR1 is SQVTM and CDR2 ANQGSEA. V was pared by 4 bases and J by 2 bases, with 8 bases between. The CDR3 sequence is 12 residues long. In DNA form, the CDR3 reads TGCAGCGTTGGGAGGAGCAACTATGGCTACACCTTC. Translated, it gives CSVGRSNYGYTF.

V and J are TRBV15 and TRBJ2-5; D is perhaps TRBD1 (6 bases). V lost 4 bases and J 2 bases, leaving 14 bases between the germline ends. The V gene's germline CDR1 is LNHNV and CDR2 YYDKDF (reference sequence). The CDR3 has 15 residues. CDR3 residues: CATSTDSEPQETQYF. The DNA for the CDR3 is TGTGCCACCAGCACGGACAGCGAACCTCAAGAGACCCAGTACTTC.

This clone occurred a few times. The chain employs TRBV19 and TRBJ1-5; D might be TRBD1 (5 bases). Trimming cost V 3 bases and J 4 bases, with 10 bases left between them. Germline CDR1 reads LNHDA; CDR2 reads SQIVND (reference sequence). The CDR3 loop spans 14 amino acids. CDR3 in amino acids: CASSIRDWNQPQHF. DNA of the CDR3: TGTGCCAGTAGTATTCGGGACTGGAATCAGCCCCAGCATTTT.

Only one count was recorded for this clone. This chain uses TRBV7-3 with TRBJ2-3; TRBD2 agrees at 7 bases. From germline, CDR1 is SGHTA and CDR2 FQGTGA. Trimming removed 6 bases from V and 2 bases from J; junction bases left unmatched: 5. CDR3 length: 14 residues. CDR3 in DNA: TGTGCCAGCAGTCCGGGACTAAACACAGATACGCAGTATTTT. Amino acids: CASSPGLNTDTQYF.